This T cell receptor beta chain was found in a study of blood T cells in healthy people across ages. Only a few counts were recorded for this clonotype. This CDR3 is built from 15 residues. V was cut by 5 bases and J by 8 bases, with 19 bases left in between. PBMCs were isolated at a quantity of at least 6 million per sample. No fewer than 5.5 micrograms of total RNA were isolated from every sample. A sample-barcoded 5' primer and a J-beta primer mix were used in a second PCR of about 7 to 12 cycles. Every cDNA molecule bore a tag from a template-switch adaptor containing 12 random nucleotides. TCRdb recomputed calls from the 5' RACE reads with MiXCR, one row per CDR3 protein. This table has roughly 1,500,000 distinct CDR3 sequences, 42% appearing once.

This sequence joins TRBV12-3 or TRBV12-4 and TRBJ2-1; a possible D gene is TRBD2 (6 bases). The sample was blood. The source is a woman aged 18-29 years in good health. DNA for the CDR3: TGTGCCAGCAGTCCTGGGTGGGGGGATAGAGATGAGCAGTTCTTC. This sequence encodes CASSPGWGDRDEQFF.